The 27 T cell receptor beta chains below were found in one sample sequenced in a study of control samples from healthy donors and cancer patients. The data were produced by immunoSEQ multiplex PCR, yet TCRdb's version contains in-frame clones alone and is incomplete. This table holds about 120,000 clones, approximately 88% found once. Sequencing was carried out using blood. The source of these receptors is a man aged 40-49 years in good health.

Written as DNA, the CDR3 is TGTGCCAGCAGCCAAGCGCGGGGGTACGAGCAGTACTTC. It codes for CASSQARGYEQYF. The rearrangement uses TRBV3-1 (or the pseudogene TRBV3-2) and TRBJ2-7; 7 nucleotides line up with TRBD2. The CDR3 is 13 amino acids. Germline V gene data show CDR1 as LGHDT and CDR2 as YNNKEL (reference sequence). Unmatched junction bases numbered 1, after V lost 1 base and J lost 4 bases.

V is TRBV12-5 and J is TRBJ2-5; unclear D gene. Germline V CDR1 and CDR2: LGHNT, FRNRAP. The CDR3 runs to 12 residues. V lost 3 bases, J lost 3 bases, and 5 bases lay in between. The CDR3 DNA is TGTGCTAGTGGTTTCTTTGAAGAGACCCAGTACTTC. It encodes CASGFFEETQYF.

V and J are TRBV6-2 or TRBV6-3 and TRBJ1-1; D is possibly TRBD1 (5 bases). V was shortened by 5 bases and J by 0 bases, with 16 bases between the two germline ends. The germline V gene has CDR1 MNHEY and CDR2 SVGEGT. The CDR3 sequence is 16 residues long. The CDR3 is CASSVRQTPMNTEAFF. In DNA, the CDR3 is TGTGCCAGCAGTGTCAGACAGACCCCTATGAACACTGAAGCTTTCTTT.

CDR3 sequence (DNA): TGCGCCAGCAGCTTGGGTCCGGTGAACACTGAAGCTTTCTTT. Translating it yields CASSLGPVNTEAFF. The chain couples TRBV5-1 to TRBJ1-1; D ambiguous. The CDR3 extends over 14 amino acids. Germline V CDR1 and CDR2: SGHRS, YFSETQ. The V end was cut by 0 bases, the J end by 0 bases, with 6 bases between.

V usage is TRBV10-3 and J usage is TRBJ2-1; perhaps TRBD2 as D (5 bases). The CDR3 loop spans 13 amino acids. Germline V gives CDR1 ENHRY, CDR2 SYGVKD. Trimming shortened V by 3 bases and J by 9 bases, and 12 bases separated the two germline ends. CDR3 in DNA: TGTGCCATCAGTGACCCAATACGGGGTGAGCAGTTCTTC. Residues: CAISDPIRGEQFF.

The V call is TRBV11-3, the J call TRBJ2-5; 7 nucleotides agree with TRBD1. Germline V gene data show CDR1 as SGHNT and CDR2 as YENEEA. Germline trimming cut 5 bases from V and 9 bases from J; bases unmatched to any gene: 15. This CDR3 has 15 residues. This CDR3 is CASSREGQTLPAQYF. The DNA of the CDR3 is TGTGCCAGCAGCAGAGAGGGACAGACCCTGCCGGCCCAGTACTTC.

The chain carries TRBV10-3 and TRBJ1-6; 7 bases map to TRBD1. The CDR3 consists of 15 residues. Trimming cost V 0 bases and J 7 bases; bases outside gene matches: 3. Germline values: CDR1 ENHRY, CDR2 SYGVKD. The CDR3 spells CAISESSGGNSPLHF. The CDR3 DNA reads as TGTGCCATCAGTGAGTCGTCAGGGGGGAATTCACCCCTCCACTTT.

V gene TRBV19 combines with J gene TRBJ1-2, with D uncertain. Germline CDR1 reads LNHDA; CDR2 reads SQIVND (reference sequence). The CDR3 spans 14 residues. Trimming stripped 0 bases from V and 8 bases from J, with 13 bases between. The CDR3 region is CASSIDFTKGGYTF. CDR3 nucleotides: TGTGCCAGTAGTATAGATTTTACTAAGGGAGGCTACACCTTC.

V usage is TRBV5-6 and J usage is TRBJ2-5; either TRBD1 or TRBD2 may supply D (5 bases each). Trimming left V 4 bases short and J 3 bases short, with 16 bases between. The CDR3 loop spans 15 amino acids. Per the germline V gene, CDR1 is SGHDT and CDR2 is YYEEEE. The CDR3 here is CASSPGPSRKETQYF. CDR3 in DNA: TGTGCCAGCAGCCCGGGACCTAGTCGGAAAGAGACCCAGTACTTC.

The rearrangement uses TRBV5-6 and TRBJ1-2; 10 positions match TRBD1. The CDR3 contains 13 residues. The germline V gene encodes CDR1 SGHDT and CDR2 YYEEEE. V shed 5 bases, J shed 7 bases, and the junction held 5 bases outside the gene matches. The chain's CDR3 is CASSHRDRGGYTF. The CDR3 coding sequence is TGTGCCAGCAGTCACCGGGACAGGGGTGGCTACACCTTC.

V and J are TRBV30 and TRBJ1-5, with D uncertain. The CDR3 totals 14 residues. V was cut by 1 base and J by 1 base, with 8 bases left in between. From germline, CDR1 is GTSNPN and CDR2 SVGIG (reference sequence). This CDR3 is CAWSAGLSNQPQHF. CDR3 bases: TGTGCCTGGAGTGCCGGGCTAAGCAATCAGCCCCAGCATTTT. The full variable domain, its missing parts supplied by reference TRBV30 and TRBJ1-5, is SQTIHQWPATLVQPVGSPLSLECTVEGTSNPNLYWYRQAAGRGLQLLFYSVGIGQISSEVPQNLSASRPQDRQFILSSKKLLLSDSGFYLCAWSAGLSNQPQHFGDGTRLSIL.

This sequence joins TRBV7-2 and TRBJ1-1; D is unresolved. The CDR3 has 14 residues. From germline, CDR1 is SGHTA and CDR2 FQGNSA. Trimming pared 1 base from V and 7 bases from J, leaving 13 bases between. The CDR3 spells CASSLDRDIGEAFF. CDR3 DNA sequence: TGTGCCAGCAGCTTAGACAGAGACATCGGTGAAGCTTTCTTT.

V gene TRBV2 combines with J gene TRBJ2-5; the D gene could be TRBD1 or TRBD2 (7 bases each). The CDR3 consists of 14 residues. V lost 7 bases and J 5 bases, leaving 17 bases between the germline ends. CDR1 and CDR2 from the germline V gene are SNHLY and FYNNEI. Here the CDR3 DNA reads TGTGCCAGCACTGCCACCAGGGGGGGGGAGACCCAGTACTTC. It translates to CASTATRGGETQYF.

The chain employs TRBV9 and TRBJ2-7, with TRBD1 identical over 8 bases. Germline assignment: CDR1 SGDLS and CDR2 YYNGEE. CDR3 size: 14 residues. J gave up 5 bases and V 3 bases, and 7 bases lay outside the gene matches. The CDR3 sequence: CASSASTGVHEQYF. CDR3 nucleotides: TGTGCCAGCAGCGCGTCGACAGGGGTCCACGAGCAGTACTTC.

This chain links TRBV19 with TRBJ1-2; TRBD1 matches 10 bases. Germline V gene sequence: CDR1 LNHDA, CDR2 SQIVND (reference sequence). The CDR3 covers 15 residues. J was trimmed by 2 bases and V by 8 bases; bases with no gene match: 8. CDR3 loop: CASSSLDRGNYGYTF. For the CDR3, the DNA is TGTGCCAGTTCCAGTCTGGACAGGGGGAACTATGGCTACACCTTC.

The chain joins TRBV29-1 to TRBJ2-5, with 8 positions matching TRBD1. CDR1 is SQVTM, CDR2 ANQGSEA, per germline. The CDR3 consists of 15 residues. Trimming at V came to 3 bases and at J to 1 base, leaving 7 bases not matched to a gene. The CDR3 DNA reads as TGCAGCGTTGATTCCCCCACAGGGGGCCAAGAGACCCAGTACTTC. Protein product: CSVDSPTGGQETQYF. The full variable domain, its missing parts supplied by reference TRBV29-1 and TRBJ2-5, is SAVISQKPSRDICQRGTSLTIQCQVDSQVTMMFWYRQQPGQSLTLIATANQGSEATYESGFVIDKFPISRPNLTFSTLTVSNMSPEDSSIYLCSVDSPTGGQETQYFGPGTRLLVL.

The chain recombines TRBV19 with TRBJ1-2, with 7 bases fitting TRBD1. The CDR3 is 15 amino acids. The trim removed 6 bases at V and 4 bases at J, leaving 11 bases unmatched. Per germline, CDR1 LNHDA and CDR2 SQIVND (reference sequence). In DNA, the CDR3 is TGTGCCAGTAGAATGGGACAGCCGTATTCCTATGGCTACACCTTC. Its protein is CASRMGQPYSYGYTF.

The chain employs TRBV30 and TRBJ1-6; D perhaps matches TRBD1 (5 bases). The ends were cut back, 2 bases at V and 7 bases at J, with 12 bases in the middle. The germline V gene has CDR1 GTSNPN and CDR2 SVGIG (reference sequence). CDR3 length equals 14 residues. CDR3 loop: CAWSWAGKNSPLHF. CDR3 bases: TGTGCCTGGAGTTGGGCAGGGAAGAATTCACCCCTCCACTTT.

The chain has TRBV5-6 and TRBJ2-2; TRBD1 is a possible D gene (5 bases). Trimming took 1 base from V and 6 from J, leaving 16 bases between them. Germline V gene data show CDR1 as SGHDT and CDR2 as YYEEEE. There are 16 residues in the CDR3. The CDR3 DNA follows: TGTGCCAGCAGCTTGAACAGGCGGCTGGCCGCCGGGGAGCTGTTTTTT. This translates into CASSLNRRLAAGELFF.

The chain is built from TRBV27 and TRBJ1-5, with a possible D match to TRBD1 (5 bases). V lost 5 bases and J 3 bases, leaving 17 bases between the germline ends. Germline V gives CDR1 MNHEY, CDR2 SMNVEV (reference sequence). This CDR3 region has 16 residues. The CDR3 loop is CASSPSTARNNQPQHF. The CDR3 DNA reads as TGTGCCAGCAGTCCTTCGACAGCTAGGAACAATCAGCCCCAGCATTTT.

The gene calls are TRBV24-1 and TRBJ2-3; D is uncertain. This CDR3 is 14 amino acids long. The V gene lost 5 bases and the J gene lost 0 bases, with 8 bases spanning the gap. The germline V gene encodes CDR1 KGHDR and CDR2 SFDVKD. Here the CDR3 reads CATSGIASTDTQYF. CDR3 nucleotides: TGTGCCACCAGTGGGATCGCCAGCACAGATACGCAGTATTTT.

This clone was counted a few times. The chain carries TRBV5-1 and TRBJ2-2, with D hard to call. Per the germline V gene, CDR1 is SGHRS and CDR2 is YFSETQ. CDR3 length: 15 residues. V was cut by 4 bases and J by 6 bases, with 16 bases left in between. The CDR3 sequence: CASSMVASKSGELFF. The CDR3 DNA follows: TGCGCCAGCAGCATGGTTGCGAGTAAGTCCGGGGAGCTGTTTTTT.

The genes are TRBV7-9 and TRBJ2-1, with 7 bases aligning to TRBD1. J was trimmed by 7 bases and V by 4 bases; bases with no gene match: 7. Looked up from germline, CDR1 is SEHNR and CDR2 is FQNEAQ (reference sequence). The CDR3 runs 14 residues. CDR3 residues: CASSSATGLNEQFF. CDR3 bases: TGTGCCAGCAGCTCCGCGACAGGGTTGAATGAGCAGTTCTTC.

The chain couples TRBV6-5 to TRBJ2-4; 7 nucleotides line up with TRBD1. Germline CDR1 reads MNHEY; CDR2 reads SVGAGI. J lost 7 bases, V lost 2 bases, and 2 bases had no gene match. CDR3 length: 13 amino acids. CDR3 loop: CASSYVQGNIQYF. The CDR3 coding sequence is TGTGCCAGCAGTTACGTACAGGGGAACATTCAGTACTTC.

This rearrangement joins TRBV3-1 (or the pseudogene TRBV3-2) to TRBJ1-2; D not resolved. The CDR3 extends over 16 amino acids. The ends were cut back, 4 bases at V and 8 bases at J, with 23 bases in the middle. The germline V gene encodes CDR1 LGHDT and CDR2 YNNKEL (reference sequence). CDR3 protein: CASSPLPEYVYGGYTF. DNA of the CDR3: TGTGCCAGCAGCCCGCTTCCCGAGTACGTCTATGGAGGCTACACCTTC.

The J gene is TRBJ2-1, the V gene TRBV3-1 (or the pseudogene TRBV3-2); TRBD2 aligns across 11 bases. CDR1 and CDR2 from the germline V gene are LGHDT and YNNKEL (reference sequence). Germline trimming cut 4 bases from V and 1 base from J; bases unmatched to any gene: 9. This CDR3 comprises 18 residues. The CDR3 DNA sequence: TGTGCCAGCAGCCCCTCGGCTCTAGCGGGGGGTTCCTACAATGAGCAGTTCTTC. Translating gives CASSPSALAGGSYNEQFF.

The chain is built from TRBV5-1 and TRBJ2-5; D possibly corresponds to TRBD1 (6 bases). Trimming took 4 bases from V and 3 from J, leaving 10 bases between them. Germline loops: CDR1 SGHRS, CDR2 YFSETQ. This CDR3 is built from 13 residues. The chain's CDR3 is CASSDHREETQYF. The CDR3, as DNA: TGCGCCAGCAGCGACCACAGGGAAGAGACCCAGTACTTC.